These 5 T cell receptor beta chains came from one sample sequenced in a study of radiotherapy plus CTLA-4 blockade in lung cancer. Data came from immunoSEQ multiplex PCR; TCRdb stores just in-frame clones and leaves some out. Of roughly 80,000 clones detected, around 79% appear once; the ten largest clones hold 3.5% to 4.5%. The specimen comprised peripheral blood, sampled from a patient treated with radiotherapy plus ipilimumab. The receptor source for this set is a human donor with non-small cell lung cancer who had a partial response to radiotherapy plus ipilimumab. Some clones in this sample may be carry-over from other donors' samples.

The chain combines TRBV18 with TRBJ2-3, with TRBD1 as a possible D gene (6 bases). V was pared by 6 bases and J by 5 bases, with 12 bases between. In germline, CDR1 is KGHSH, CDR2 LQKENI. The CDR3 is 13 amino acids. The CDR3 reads CASSGQGRDTQYF. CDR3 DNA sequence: TGTGCCAGCTCCGGGCAGGGGAGAGATACGCAGTATTTT.

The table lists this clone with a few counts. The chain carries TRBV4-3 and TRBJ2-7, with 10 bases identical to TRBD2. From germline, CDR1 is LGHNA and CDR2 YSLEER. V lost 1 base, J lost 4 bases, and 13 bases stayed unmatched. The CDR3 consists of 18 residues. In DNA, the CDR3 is TGCGCCAGCAGCCAAGGAGTTAGCGGGGGGCCCCGAGGATACGAGCAGTACTTC. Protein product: CASSQGVSGGPRGYEQYF.

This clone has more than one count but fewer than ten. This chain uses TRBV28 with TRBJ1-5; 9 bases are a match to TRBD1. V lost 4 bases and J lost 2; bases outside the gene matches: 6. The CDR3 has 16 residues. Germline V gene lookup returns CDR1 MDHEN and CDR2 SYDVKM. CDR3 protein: CASSSTGQGGNQPQHF. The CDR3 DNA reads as TGTGCCAGCAGTTCTACGGGACAGGGTGGCAATCAGCCCCAGCATTTT. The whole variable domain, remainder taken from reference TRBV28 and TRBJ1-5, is DVKVTQSSRYLVKRTGEKVFLECVQDMDHENMFWYRQDPGLGLRLIYFSYDVKMKEKGDIPEGYSVSREKKERFSLILESASTNQTSMYLCASSSTGQGGNQPQHFGDGTRLSIL.

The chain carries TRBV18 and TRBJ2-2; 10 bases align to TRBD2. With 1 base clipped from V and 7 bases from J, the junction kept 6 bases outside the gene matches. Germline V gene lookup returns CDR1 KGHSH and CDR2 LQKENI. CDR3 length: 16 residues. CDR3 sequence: CASSPQKGTSVGELFF. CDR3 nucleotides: TGTGCCAGCTCACCACAGAAAGGGACTAGCGTCGGGGAGCTGTTTTTT. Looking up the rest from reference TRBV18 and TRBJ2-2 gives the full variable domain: NAGVMQNPRHLVRRRGQEARLRCSPMKGHSHVYWYRQLPEEGLKFMVYLQKENIIDESGMPKERFSAEFPKEGPSILRIQQVVRGDSAAYFCASSPQKGTSVGELFFGEGSRLTVL.

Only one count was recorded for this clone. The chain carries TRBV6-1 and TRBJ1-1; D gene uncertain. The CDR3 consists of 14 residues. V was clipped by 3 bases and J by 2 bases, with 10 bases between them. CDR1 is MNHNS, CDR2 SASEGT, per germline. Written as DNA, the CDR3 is TGTGCCAGCAGTGACACATCCCGAAACACTGAAGCTTTCTTT. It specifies CASSDTSRNTEAFF.